A selection of T cell receptor beta chains follows, all from one sample in a study of cytomegalovirus exposure and HLA in healthy donors. Generated by immunoSEQ multiplex PCR, the TCRdb table keeps only in-frame clones and is missing some. The sample records about 120,000 clones, roughly 15% being singletons. Sequences were obtained from PBMCs. Every receptor here comes from a female donor in good health and CMV-seropositive. Each CDR3 is given with its conserved first and last residue. The D gene is left open where the match is weak. Some rows have no size entry. The others give once, few or many, or a class for an expanded clone.

>-|few|TRBV5-8|14|TRBJ2-2
CASSEGANTGELFF
TGTGCCAGCTCTGAGGGGGCGAACACCGGGGAGCTGTTTTTT
>-|-|TRBV6-5|13|TRBJ2-3
CASGGAGTDTQYF
TGTGCCAGCGGGGGGGCCGGCACAGATACGCAGTATTTT
>TRBD1|-|TRBV6-1|13|TRBJ2-7
CATRQGATYEQYF
TGTGCCACTAGACAGGGGGCGACCTACGAGCAGTACTTC
>-|few|TRBV15|16|TRBJ1-2
CATSYSDRRSDHGYTF
TGTGCCACCAGCTACTCCGACAGGCGATCGGACCATGGCTACACCTTC
>TRBD2|few|TRBV7-3|15|TRBJ2-1
CASSQLAGSYNEQFF
TGTGCCAGCAGCCAACTAGCGGGATCCTACAATGAGCAGTTCTTC
>TRBD2|-|TRBV5-4|15|TRBJ2-7
CASSSGLAGVYEQYF
TGTGCCAGCAGCTCCGGACTAGCGGGGGTCTACGAGCAGTACTTC
>-|few|TRBV5-6|15|TRBJ2-2
CASSLLLQNTGELFF
TGTGCCAGCAGCTTACTACTCCAGAACACCGGGGAGCTGTTTTTT
>TRBD1|-|TRBV7-9|14|TRBJ2-7
CASSRGQGAYEQYF
TGTGCCAGCAGCCGAGGGCAGGGGGCCTACGAGCAGTACTTC
>-|few|TRBV5-6|13|TRBJ1-1
CASSDNLNTEAFF
TGTGCCAGCAGTGACAATCTCAACACTGAAGCTTTCTTT
>TRBD1|few|TRBV27|14|TRBJ1-1
CASFPQGANTEAFF
TGTGCCAGTTTTCCACAGGGGGCGAACACTGAAGCTTTCTTT
>-|few|TRBV7-9|17|TRBJ2-2
CASRFEAAGAGTGELFF
TGTGCCAGCAGGTTCGAGGCGGCGGGGGCGGGAACCGGGGAGCTGTTTTTT
>TRBD1|-|TRBV10-1|14|TRBJ1-2
CASLDRGGNYGYTF
TGCGCCAGTCTCGACAGGGGCGGAAACTATGGCTACACCTTC
>-|-|TRBV2|16|TRBJ2-5
CASRGDLAGVQETQYF
TGTGCCAGCAGAGGGGATTTAGCAGGGGTGCAAGAGACCCAGTACTTC
>-|-|TRBV12-5|11|TRBJ2-1
CASGLLVEQFF
TGTGCTAGTGGTTTACTTGTAGAGCAGTTCTTC
>TRBD1|-|TRBV28|14|TRBJ1-1
CASSMDRKRSEAFF
TGTGCCAGCAGTATGGACAGGAAAAGGAGCGAAGCTTTCTTT
>-|-|TRBV4-1|13|TRBJ2-5
CASPTDRRETQYF
TGCGCCAGCCCAACGGACCGGAGGGAGACCCAGTACTTC
>-|-|TRBV27|14|TRBJ1-2
CASSGLAAGGGYTF
TGTGCCAGCAGCGGCCTGGCGGCTGGCGGTGGCTACACCTTC
>-|once|TRBV27|17|TRBJ2-3
CASSWLRQAGRRDTQYF
TGTGCCAGCAGTTGGCTCCGTCAGGCGGGAAGACGAGATACGCAGTATTTT
>-|-|TRBV5-1|14|TRBJ2-1
CASSLSAGANEQFF
TGCGCCAGCAGCTTGTCTGCAGGGGCCAATGAGCAGTTCTTC
>-|few|TRBV6-1|13|TRBJ1-1
CASRVGGNTEAFF
TGTGCCAGCAGGGTGGGAGGTAACACTGAAGCTTTCTTT
>TRBD2|-|TRBV11-1|14|TRBJ2-5
CASLAGVGQETQYF
TGTGCCAGCTTAGCGGGAGTAGGTCAGGAGACCCAGTACTTC
>TRBD1|few|TRBV27|15|TRBJ1-2
CASSLIGTGADGYTF
TGTGCCAGCAGTTTAATCGGGACAGGGGCGGATGGCTACACCTTC
>TRBD1|few|TRBV29-1|13|TRBJ2-5
CSVGQGAYETQYF
TGCAGCGTTGGACAGGGGGCTTATGAGACCCAGTACTTC
>-|-|TRBV30|11|TRBJ2-7
CAHTGRDEQYF
TGTGCGCACACAGGACGGGACGAGCAGTACTTC
>-|-|TRBV5-4|12|TRBJ2-3
CASSSSTDTQYF
TGTGCCAGCAGTTCGTCCACAGATACGCAGTATTTT
>-|-|TRBV28|14|TRBJ1-5
CASSLVGGNQPQHF
TGTGCCAGCAGTTTAGTGGGAGGGAATCAGCCCCAGCATTTT
>-|-|TRBV18|14|TRBJ2-3
CASSPGLRADTQYF
TGTGCCAGCTCACCGGGGTTGCGGGCAGATACGCAGTATTTT
>TRBD1|-|TRBV5-1|14|TRBJ2-7
CASSLGTASYEQYF
TGCGCCAGCAGCCTAGGGACAGCGTCTTACGAGCAGTACTTC
>-|few|TRBV5-1|14|TRBJ2-2
CASEPEASSGELFF
TGCGCCAGTGAGCCGGAGGCATCATCCGGGGAGCTGTTTTTT